Detailed here is one T cell receptor (beta chain). Its antigen is currently unknown. Multiplex PCR with BIOMED2 TRB-A/B primer pools amplified TRB rearrangements. Via MiXCR, TCRdb re-called the multiplex PCR reads, giving one row per CDR3 protein. The profile covers more than 15,000 distinct CDR3 sequences, with 36% appearing a single time and 16% taken by the ten largest. TRB was amplified from around 250-500 ng of blood genomic DNA. The data are from a study of T and B cells in COVID-19 patients. Whole-study findings and limits: No sequencing was yet done of CD4+, regulatory or CD8+ subsets, or of SARS-CoV-2-responsive or tetramer+ sorted cells. At recovery TRB diversity and richness exceeded healthy donors, after highly clonal active COVID-19 repertoires.

Germline V CDR1 and CDR2: SGHAT, FQNNGV. This CDR3 is built from 16 residues. J lost 5 bases, V lost 1 base, and 10 bases had no gene match. This clonotype was sampled from a human donor with active COVID-19. The material sequenced was blood. The chain employs TRBV11-2 and TRBJ2-5; 7 bases map to TRBD1. As DNA, the CDR3 is TGTGCCAGCAGCTTAGTGGGTGGGACAGAGTTGGAGACCCAGTACTTC. It encodes CASSLVGGTELETQYF.